The 6 T cell receptor beta chains below come from one sample, sequenced in a study of T-cell reconstitution after alpha-beta-depleted transplantation in children. This sample's TCRbeta library carried unique molecular identifier barcodes. One entry per CDR3 protein, called by TCRdb with MiXCR from the PCR reads. The table includes some 200,000 distinct CDR3 sequences, approximately 8.4% detected once. Material: PBMCs, mostly from graft donor cells, obtained 360 days after TCRalphabeta/CD19-depleted stem cell transplant. These receptors all come from a male patient aged 2-15 years who had a stem cell transplant for acute myeloid leukemia, so the T cells may come from the graft donor.

V usage is TRBV19 and J usage is TRBJ2-3, with 11 bases identical to TRBD1. In germline, CDR1 is LNHDA, CDR2 SQIVND (reference sequence). V shed 6 bases and J 7 bases; nucleotides not matched to a gene: 6. This CDR3 is built from 14 residues. CDR3 nucleotides: TGTGCCAGTAGCCCGGGACAGGGGGGAAATACGCAGTATTTT. Translating gives CASSPGQGGNTQYF.

Many counts were recorded for this clonotype. The chain has TRBV20-1 and TRBJ2-2, with D unresolved. Germline V gene data show CDR1 as DFQATT and CDR2 as SNEGSKA (reference sequence). Trimming cost V 3 bases and J 0 bases, with 8 bases left between them. The CDR3 consists of 14 residues. The CDR3 region is CSASGISNTGELFF. The CDR3 bases are TGCAGTGCTAGTGGGATCTCGAACACCGGGGAGCTGTTTTTT.

This clonotype has a count of ten or more. The genes are TRBV10-2 and TRBJ2-7; TRBD2 aligns across 14 bases. Trimming at V came to 3 bases and at J to 4 bases, leaving 8 bases not matched to a gene. The CDR3 has 17 amino acids. The germline V gene has CDR1 WSHSY and CDR2 SAAADI. The CDR3 is CASSDSRLAGGRYEQYF. CDR3 DNA: TGCGCCAGCAGTGACTCTAGACTAGCGGGAGGGAGGTACGAGCAGTACTTC.

The genes are TRBV20-1 and TRBJ2-1; D ambiguous. The CDR3 covers 11 residues. The germline V gene encodes CDR1 DFQATT and CDR2 SNEGSKA (reference sequence). V was cut by 1 base and J by 5 bases, with 3 bases left in between. DNA for the CDR3: TGCAGTGCTAGAGGCAACAATGAGCAGTTCTTC. Its translation is CSARGNNEQFF.

This clonotype came up a few times. The rearrangement joins TRBV5-1 to TRBJ2-1; tentative D call: TRBD1 (5 bases). Germline CDR1 reads SGHRS; CDR2 reads YFSETQ. Trimming stripped 0 bases from V and 4 bases from J, with 14 bases between. The CDR3 is 16 amino acids. Here the CDR3 reads CASSLEGRHPYNEQFF. In DNA, the CDR3 is TGCGCCAGCAGCTTGGAGGGGCGGCACCCGTACAATGAGCAGTTCTTC.

V gene TRBV20-1 combines with J gene TRBJ2-3, with TRBD2 as a possible D gene (6 bases). The CDR3 runs to 14 residues. V gave up 6 bases and J gave up 4 bases, with 17 bases separating them. Germline CDR1 DFQATT, CDR2 SNEGSKA (reference sequence). In DNA form, the CDR3 reads TGCAGTGCCGAAAGCGGGCTTCTTGCAGATACGCAGTATTTT. The encoded protein is CSAESGLLADTQYF.